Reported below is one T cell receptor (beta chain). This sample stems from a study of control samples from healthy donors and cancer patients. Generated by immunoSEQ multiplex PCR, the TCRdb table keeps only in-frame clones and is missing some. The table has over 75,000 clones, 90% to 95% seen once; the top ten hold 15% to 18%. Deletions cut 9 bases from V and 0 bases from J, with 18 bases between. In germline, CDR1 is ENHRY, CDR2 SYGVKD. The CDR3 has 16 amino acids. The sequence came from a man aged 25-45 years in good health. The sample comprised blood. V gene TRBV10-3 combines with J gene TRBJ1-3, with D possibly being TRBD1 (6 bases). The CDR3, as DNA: TGTGCCATTAGGCCTTCGGGGGGCCGCTCTGGAAACACCATATATTTT. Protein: CAIRPSGGRSGNTIYF.